A single sample is the source of the 16 T cell receptor beta chains below, sequenced in a study of T cells in Graves' hyperthyroidism and ophthalmopathy. TCR beta CDR3 regions were amplified from RNA. A set of HTBI primers served as the primers for a first-round RT-PCR of the TCR CDR3. TCRdb reprocessed the multiplex PCR reads via MiXCR and lists one record per CDR3 protein. The sample carries 700,000 or so distinct CDR3 sequences, around 15% recorded once. Sequencing input: blood. All receptors derive from a woman in her 50s with Graves' ophthalmopathy.

This clonotype was detected ten times or more. The CDR3 region has the DNA TGTGCCAGCAGCCCCCCCACTCGGACGAAGCAGTTCTTC. It is translated as CASSPPTRTKQFF. V usage is TRBV11-3 and J usage is TRBJ2-1; no firm D call. V lost 5 bases and J lost 11, with 16 bases in between. The CDR3 extends over 13 amino acids. Germline-derived CDR1 and CDR2 are SGHNT and YENEEA.

Turning to this clonotype: A much more abundant neighbour one base away suggests this may be a read error. The rearrangement links TRBV6-5 to TRBJ2-1; D unclear. Germline CDR1 and CDR2: MNHEY and SVGAGI. The CDR3 is 16 residues long. Here the CDR3 DNA reads TGTGCCAGCAGTAACTCGATCGGATCTACCTACAATGAGCAGTTCTTC. It codes for CASSNSIGSTYNEQFF.

This chain joins TRBV28 and TRBJ2-1, with 13 bases that match TRBD2. CDR3 length: 18 amino acids. Germline values: CDR1 MDHEN, CDR2 SYDVKM. Trimming took 6 bases from V and 0 from J; bases not matched to a gene: 8. As DNA, the CDR3 is TGTGCCAGCAGCGATCCCGGGACTAGCGGGGCCTCCTACAATGAGCAGTTCTTC. It yields the protein CASSDPGTSGASYNEQFF.

This clonotype was counted between two and nine times. This rearrangement joins TRBV4-2 to TRBJ2-3; 11 bases fit TRBD2. V lost 0 bases and J lost 4; bases outside the gene matches: 15. Germline V gene lookup returns CDR1 LGHNA and CDR2 YNFKEQ. CDR3 length: 20 residues. The CDR3 region is CASSQELFGASGRPADTQYF. CDR3 nucleotides: TGTGCCAGCAGCCAAGAATTGTTCGGGGCTAGCGGGAGGCCGGCAGATACGCAGTATTTT.

The chain joins TRBV20-1 to TRBJ2-7; possibly TRBD1 or TRBD2 for D (5 bases each). There are 13 residues in the CDR3. Germline lookup yields CDR1 DFQATT and CDR2 SNEGSKA (reference sequence). Deletions cut 3 bases from V and 3 bases from J, with 12 bases between. As DNA, the CDR3 is TGCAGTGCTAGTTTGGGACCAAGCTACGAGCAGTACTTC. Encoded protein: CSASLGPSYEQYF.

This clonotype was seen more than once but under ten times. The junction departs from the called germline gene at one end, perhaps through a read error. V gene TRBV3-1 combines with J gene TRBJ1-2; 8 bases are shared with TRBD1. This CDR3 region has 17 residues. CDR1 and CDR2 from the germline V gene are LGHDT and YNNKEL (reference sequence). CDR3 sequence (DNA): TGTGCCAGCAGCCAAGAGATCGGCGCAGGGGGCGGAGATGGTTACACCTTC. Residues: CASSQEIGAGGGDGYTF.

The chain combines TRBV11-2 with TRBJ2-3; D uncertain. Trimming shortened V by 4 bases and J by 10 bases, and 12 bases separated the two germline ends. This CDR3 contains 12 residues. Germline loops: CDR1 SGHAT, CDR2 FQNNGV. DNA for the CDR3: TGTGCCAGCAGCTCAACCGTAGAGGCGCAGTATTTT. As protein: CASSSTVEAQYF.

CDR3 in amino acids: CASSNDEYNEQFF. CDR3 DNA: TGTGCCAGCTCAAACGACGAGTACAATGAGCAGTTCTTC. The chain joins TRBV18 to TRBJ2-1; D is ambiguous. Trimming pared 5 bases from V and 4 bases from J, leaving 9 bases between. CDR1 and CDR2 from the germline V gene are KGHSH and LQKENI. The CDR3 extends over 13 amino acids.

This clonotype was recorded a few times. The chain uses TRBV5-1 and TRBJ2-1; D uncertain. Germline V gene data show CDR1 as SGHRS and CDR2 as YFSETQ. V shed 0 bases and J shed 2 bases, with 6 bases lying between them. The CDR3 loop spans 14 amino acids. Here the CDR3 reads CASSLDGPYNEQFF. The DNA of the CDR3 is TGCGCCAGCAGCTTGGACGGGCCCTACAATGAGCAGTTCTTC. Using reference TRBV5-1 and TRBJ2-1 for the parts outside the CDR3, the full variable domain is KAGVTQTPRYLIKTRGQQVTLSCSPISGHRSVSWYQQTPGQGLQFLFEYFSETQRNKGNFPGRFSGRQFSNSRSEMNVSTLELGDSALYLCASSLDGPYNEQFFGPGTRLTVL.

Many counts were recorded for this clonotype. The V and J genes are TRBV7-2 and TRBJ2-7; D might be TRBD1 (6 bases). Germline V gene sequence: CDR1 SGHTA, CDR2 FQGNSA. This CDR3 is 14 amino acids long. Trimming cost V 4 bases and J 2 bases, with 12 bases left between them. Here the CDR3 reads CASSSQGEAYEQYF. The CDR3 DNA sequence: TGTGCCAGCAGCTCACAGGGTGAGGCCTACGAGCAGTACTTC.

The rearrangement links TRBV6-5 to TRBJ1-5; possibly TRBD1 for D (5 bases). Germline V gives CDR1 MNHEY, CDR2 SVGAGI. There are 15 residues in the CDR3. V dropped 6 bases and J dropped 3 bases, with 15 bases sitting between them. The CDR3 coding sequence is TGTGCCAGCAGCTACGCCGACAGCAACAATCAGCCCCAGCATTTT. Translation: CASSYADSNNQPQHF.

The table lists this clonotype with many counts. This chain connects TRBV15 to TRBJ1-2; D is ambiguous. Germline V gene data show CDR1 as LNHNV and CDR2 as YYDKDF (reference sequence). With 0 bases removed from V and 6 bases from J, the gap between germline ends came to 8 bases. This CDR3 is 13 amino acids long. The CDR3 protein is CATSRDSQDGYTF. The CDR3 DNA reads as TGTGCCACCAGCAGAGATAGTCAGGATGGCTACACCTTC.

About this clonotype: This clone may be a read error of a much larger clone one base away. The gene calls are TRBV29-1 and TRBJ2-2; D could derive from TRBD1 or TRBD2 (6 bases each). This CDR3 has 14 residues. The germline V gene has CDR1 SQVTM and CDR2 ANQGSEA. The CDR3 is CSVANRANTGGLFF. The CDR3, as DNA: TGCAGCGTTGCCAACAGGGCGAACACCGGGGGGCTGTTTTTT.

V is TRBV20-1 and J is TRBJ2-1; either TRBD1 or TRBD2 may fit D (5 bases each). The CDR3 loop spans 14 amino acids. The V gene lost 6 bases and the J gene lost 8 bases, with 20 bases spanning the gap. CDR1 and CDR2 from the germline V gene are DFQATT and SNEGSKA (reference sequence). This CDR3 reads CSAPLEGARDEQFF. CDR3 sequence (DNA): TGCAGTGCCCCTCTTGAGGGTGCCAGGGATGAGCAGTTCTTC.

In its sample, this clonotype was seen many times. This rearrangement joins TRBV5-1 to TRBJ1-1, with TRBD1 identical over 9 bases. The CDR3 totals 15 residues. Germline values: CDR1 SGHRS, CDR2 YFSETQ. After removal of 6 bases from V and 1 base from J, the junction contained 7 bases not matched to a gene. The CDR3 DNA reads as TGCGCCAGCAAATTTTTGGGACAGGGGAACACTGAAGCTTTCTTT. Its translation is CASKFLGQGNTEAFF.

The table lists this clonotype with many counts. This chain connects TRBV19 to TRBJ2-7; 7 bases match TRBD1. CDR3 length: 15 residues. Germline CDR1 is LNHDA and CDR2 is SQIVND (reference sequence). V lost 3 bases and J lost 5; bases outside the gene matches: 10. The CDR3: CASSIGDRDINEQYF. CDR3 in DNA: TGTGCCAGTAGTATCGGTGACAGGGATATCAACGAGCAGTACTTC.